This paragraph reports one T cell receptor (beta chain). Only in-frame clones appear in the TCRdb table, and some are missing; sequencing was by immunoSEQ multiplex PCR. This table has fewer than 400,000 clones, about 87% appearing once. This sample is part of a study of blood T cell repertoires in COVID-19. Deletions cut 0 bases from V and 4 bases from J, with 10 bases between. This CDR3 spans 15 amino acids. Germline CDR1 and CDR2: SGDLS and YYNGEE. Participants reported their clinical history, and cohort assignment relied on those reports. This sequence joins TRBV9 and TRBJ2-2; no reliable D call. This TCR was sampled from a young woman who had recovered from COVID-19. Input material: PBMCs or T cells enriched from blood (not recorded which). The DNA for the CDR3 is TGTGCCAGCAGCGTAGAGAACACGTTCACCGGGGAGCTGTTTTTT. It specifies CASSVENTFTGELFF.